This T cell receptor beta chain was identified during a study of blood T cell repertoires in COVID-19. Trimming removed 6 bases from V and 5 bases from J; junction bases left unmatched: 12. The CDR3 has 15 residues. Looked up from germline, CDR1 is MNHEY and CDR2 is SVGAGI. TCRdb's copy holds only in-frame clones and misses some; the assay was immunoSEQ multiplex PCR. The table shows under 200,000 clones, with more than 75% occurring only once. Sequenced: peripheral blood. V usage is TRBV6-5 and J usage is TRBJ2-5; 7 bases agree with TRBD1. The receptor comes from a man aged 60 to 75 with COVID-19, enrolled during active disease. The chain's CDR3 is CASRLGRGSRETQYF. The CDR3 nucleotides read TGTGCCAGCAGGCTAGGCAGGGGGTCGCGTGAGACCCAGTACTTC.